The 29 T cell receptor beta chains given below trace back to one sample, sequenced in a study of neurological immune-mediated disorders. MiXCR, applied by TCRdb to the 5' RACE reads, yields one record per CDR3 protein. The table records 45,000 or so distinct CDR3 sequences, more than 9.5% of them present only once. Material for sequencing was PBMCs. These TCRs come from a female donor in good health.

This clonotype was picked up many times. The rearrangement links TRBV5-1 to TRBJ1-1; the D is unclear. This CDR3 has 16 amino acids. Trimming took off 3 bases at V and 5 bases at J, with 20 bases between the two ends. Per the germline V gene, CDR1 is SGHRS and CDR2 is YFSETQ. The CDR3 here is CASSWGGRSEGTEAFF. In nucleotides, the CDR3 is TGCGCCAGCAGCTGGGGTGGACGGAGCGAAGGTACTGAAGCTTTCTTT. Supplemented by reference TRBV5-1 and TRBJ1-1, the full variable domain reads KAGVTQTPRYLIKTRGQQVTLSCSPISGHRSVSWYQQTPGQGLQFLFEYFSETQRNKGNFPGRFSGRQFSNSRSEMNVSTLELGDSALYLCASSWGGRSEGTEAFFGQGTRLTVV.

J is TRBJ1-5 and V is TRBV5-6, with D maybe TRBD1 (5 bases). The CDR3 is 13 amino acids. V shed 7 bases and J shed 2 bases, with 10 bases lying between them. Germline V CDR1 and CDR2: SGHDT, YYEEEE. The CDR3 is CASGGGGNQPQHF. The CDR3 region has the DNA TGTGCCAGCGGGGGTGGGGGCAATCAGCCCCAGCATTTT.

This clonotype was found many times. The chain recombines TRBV5-5 with TRBJ1-2, with 9 positions matching TRBD1. CDR1 and CDR2 from the germline V gene are SGHKS and YYEKEE (reference sequence). The CDR3 covers 13 residues. The V and J ends lost 4 bases and 8 bases, in that order; junction bases with no gene match: 6. The CDR3 DNA is TGTGCCAGCAGCCTTTGGACAGGGGACGGCTACACCTTC. Its translation: CASSLWTGDGYTF.

The V call is TRBV29-1, the J call TRBJ2-1, with D perhaps TRBD1 (6 bases). In germline, CDR1 is SQVTM, CDR2 ANQGSEA. There are 11 residues in the CDR3. The V and J ends lost 7 bases and 5 bases respectively, with 9 bases between them. This chain's CDR3 is CSARDNNEQFF. For the CDR3, the DNA is TGCAGCGCCCGGGACAACAATGAGCAGTTCTTC.

There are many counts of this clonotype. The V call is TRBV6-5, the J call TRBJ1-1; D gene ambiguous. This CDR3 spans 15 amino acids. V was trimmed by 2 bases and J by 0 bases, leaving 10 bases between them. Per the germline V gene, CDR1 is MNHEY and CDR2 is SVGAGI. The CDR3 coding sequence is TGTGCCAGCAGTTACCTCCCCCAGGTGAACACTGAAGCTTTCTTT. This codes for CASSYLPQVNTEAFF.

The V gene is TRBV7-2, the J gene TRBJ2-3, with D possibly being TRBD1 (5 bases). Per germline, CDR1 SGHTA and CDR2 FQGNSA. V was trimmed by 5 bases and J by 0 bases, leaving 15 bases between them. The CDR3 totals 16 residues. The CDR3 DNA is TGTGCCAGCAGCCCCCAGGGTGCTGGGAGCACAGATACGCAGTATTTT. Protein: CASSPQGAGSTDTQYF.

This clonotype was counted only a few times. V gene TRBV6-5 combines with J gene TRBJ1-5, with unresolved D. This CDR3 has 13 amino acids. Germline V gives CDR1 MNHEY, CDR2 SVGAGI. V dropped 8 bases and J dropped 0 bases, with 8 bases sitting between them. The CDR3 loop is CASGVNSNQPQHF. As DNA, the CDR3 is TGTGCCAGCGGGGTAAATAGCAATCAGCCCCAGCATTTT.

The rearrangement links TRBV18 to TRBJ2-2, with D uncertain. This CDR3 has 17 residues. The V end lost 2 bases, the J end lost 0 bases, and 13 bases lay between the germline ends. Germline V gene sequence: CDR1 KGHSH, CDR2 LQKENI. In nucleotides, the CDR3 is TGTGCCAGCTCACCAAATACCCAGATTCCGAACACCGGGGAGCTGTTTTTT. Residues: CASSPNTQIPNTGELFF. The variable domain in full, with the rest retrieved from reference TRBV18 and TRBJ2-2, is NAGVMQNPRHLVRRRGQEARLRCSPMKGHSHVYWYRQLPEEGLKFMVYLQKENIIDESGMPKERFSAEFPKEGPSILRIQQVVRGDSAAYFCASSPNTQIPNTGELFFGEGSRLTVL.

This clonotype appeared many times. The gene calls are TRBV20-1 and TRBJ2-2; D is uncertain. This CDR3 region has 15 residues. Trimming shortened V by 3 bases and J by 2 bases, and 13 bases separated the two germline ends. CDR1 and CDR2 (germline): DFQATT, SNEGSKA (reference sequence). CDR3 in amino acids: CSARDIIANTGELFF. The CDR3 DNA reads TGCAGTGCTAGGGATATTATTGCTAACACCGGGGAGCTGTTTTTT.

This clonotype came up many times. The V call is TRBV12-3 or TRBV12-4, the J call TRBJ1-1, with D uncertain. The V end was cut by 6 bases, the J end by 0 bases, with 11 bases between. This CDR3 has 14 residues. The CDR3 is CASRPRAMNTEAFF. The CDR3 bases are TGTGCCAGCAGACCCCGGGCTATGAACACTGAAGCTTTCTTT.

This clonotype was counted at least ten times. The V call is TRBV7-8, the J call TRBJ1-1; D not resolved. The CDR3 is 17 residues long. V lost 5 bases, J lost 2 bases, and 21 bases lay in between. From germline, CDR1 is SGHVS and CDR2 FQNEAQ. The CDR3 is CASSTTQPRQGNTEAFF. Written as DNA, the CDR3 is TGTGCCAGCAGCACGACCCAACCACGACAAGGAAACACTGAAGCTTTCTTT.

This clonotype was seen at least ten times. The chain couples TRBV5-1 to TRBJ2-7; 10 positions agree with TRBD1. CDR1 is SGHRS, CDR2 YFSETQ, per germline. This CDR3 is built from 14 residues. Trimming cost V 5 bases and J 5 bases; bases outside gene matches: 7. In nucleotides, the CDR3 is TGCGCCAGCAGTGGGGACAGGGGATTACACGAGCAGTACTTC. Protein product: CASSGDRGLHEQYF.

This clonotype was observed many times. The chain is built from TRBV24-1 and TRBJ1-5; TRBD1 agrees at 9 bases. The CDR3 runs 16 residues. Unmatched junction bases numbered 5, after V lost 3 bases and J lost 3 bases. Germline V gene lookup returns CDR1 KGHDR and CDR2 SFDVKD. CDR3 in amino acids: CATSDPGQGSNQPQHF. The CDR3 nucleotides are TGTGCCACCAGTGATCCGGGACAGGGCTCCAATCAGCCCCAGCATTTT.

This clonotype was seen at least ten times. The V call is TRBV20-1, the J call TRBJ1-5; D gene ambiguous. V was pared by 2 bases and J by 4 bases, with 6 bases between. This CDR3 has 12 amino acids. Looked up from germline, CDR1 is DFQATT and CDR2 is SNEGSKA (reference sequence). The CDR3 DNA reads TGCAGTGCTAGATCGGGGAATCAGCCCCAGCATTTT. As protein: CSARSGNQPQHF.

This clonotype was found many times. The J gene is TRBJ2-1, the V gene TRBV6-1; 8 bases agree with TRBD2. With V trimmed by 8 bases and J by 2 bases, 2 bases remained unmatched. This CDR3 region has 13 residues. Germline V gene lookup returns CDR1 MNHNS and CDR2 SASEGT. CDR3 coding DNA: TGTGCCAGCGGGACTAGTACCTACAATGAGCAGTTCTTC. This encodes CASGTSTYNEQFF.

This clonotype appeared many times. J is TRBJ2-2 and V is TRBV5-1; a weak D match, TRBD1 (6 bases). CDR1 SGHRS and CDR2 YFSETQ come from the germline V gene. V lost 3 bases, J lost 3 bases, and 12 bases lay in between. There are 15 residues in the CDR3. CDR3 sequence (DNA): TGCGCCAGCAGCTCGGGACATTCGGACACCGGGGAGCTGTTTTTT. Amino acids: CASSSGHSDTGELFF.

By share of the sample, this clonotype is medium-sized. This chain uses TRBV5-1 with TRBJ2-5; D not certain. With 0 bases removed from V and 4 bases from J, the gap between germline ends came to 1 base. Germline CDR1 is SGHRS and CDR2 is YFSETQ. There are 11 residues in the CDR3. CDR3 loop: CASSLAETQYF. In DNA, the CDR3 is TGCGCCAGCAGCTTGGCAGAGACCCAGTACTTC.

This clonotype was counted ten times or more. The V call is TRBV5-1, the J call TRBJ1-2; TRBD1 might be the D (5 bases). Germline V gene lookup returns CDR1 SGHRS and CDR2 YFSETQ. The CDR3 length is 16 residues. V dropped 4 bases and J dropped 0 bases, with 16 bases sitting between them. CDR3 nucleotides: TGCGCCAGCAGCCCCTGGGGGACCGACCCTAACTATGGCTACACCTTC. It is translated as CASSPWGTDPNYGYTF.

Many counts were recorded for this clonotype. The chain joins TRBV30 to TRBJ2-7, with D perhaps assigned TRBD1 or TRBD2 (6 bases each). This CDR3 has 13 amino acids. The V gene lost 0 bases and the J gene lost 3 bases, with 9 bases spanning the gap. Germline V gene data show CDR1 as GTSNPN and CDR2 as SVGIG (reference sequence). DNA of the CDR3: TGTGCCTGGAGTGTAGGGGGGATCTACGAGCAGTACTTC. Residues: CAWSVGGIYEQYF.

Worth noting for this clonotype: A much larger clone differs by one base, so this may be a read error. The V and J genes are TRBV3-1 and TRBJ2-7; no clear D. The CDR3 contains 13 residues. Germline CDR1 and CDR2: LGHDT and YNNKEL (reference sequence). Trimming removed 7 bases from V and 3 bases from J, with 13 bases in between. CDR3 bases: TGTGCCAGCATCCGGGTAGGATACTACGAGCAGTACTTC. It is translated as CASIRVGYYEQYF.

With regard to this clonotype: A read error may explain this, as a much larger clone is one base away. V gene TRBV6-1 combines with J gene TRBJ2-5; D remains unclear. Germline assignment: CDR1 MNHNS and CDR2 SASEGT. This CDR3 is built from 14 residues. As DNA, the CDR3 is TGTGACAGCAGCCGGGCCCCGAAGGGAGAGACCCAGTACTTC. Translating gives CDSSRAPKGETQYF.

V gene TRBV21-1 combines with J gene TRBJ2-3. TRBV21-1 is annotated as a pseudogene. There are 14 residues in the CDR3. The CDR3 DNA is TGTGCCAGCAGCGCTCCAACTAGCACAGATACGCAGTATTTT. Protein: CASSAPTSTDTQYF.

The V call is TRBV19, the J call TRBJ2-7; D not resolved. Between the trimmed V and J ends, which lost 5 bases and 3 bases, there was a span of 14 bases. Germline values: CDR1 LNHDA, CDR2 SQIVND (reference sequence). This CDR3 has 14 amino acids. The chain's CDR3 is CASSPSGPGYEQYF. Here the CDR3 DNA reads TGTGCCAGTAGTCCCTCTGGGCCAGGCTACGAGCAGTACTTC.

This clonotype was recorded many times. The chain carries TRBV2 and TRBJ1-5, with D uncertain. The V and J ends lost 11 bases and 4 bases respectively, with 12 bases between them. The germline CDR1 and CDR2 sequences are SNHLY and FYNNEI. The CDR3 length is 12 residues. CDR3 region: CAGGQSNQPQHF. The CDR3 DNA sequence: TGTGCCGGAGGGCAGTCTAATCAGCCCCAGCATTTT.

This clonotype was counted ten times or more. The chain is built from TRBV29-1 and TRBJ2-2; TRBD2 agrees at 7 bases. CDR3 length equals 15 residues. The germline gives CDR1 SQVTM, CDR2 ANQGSEA. With 3 bases clipped from V and 7 bases from J, the junction kept 11 bases outside the gene matches. This CDR3 is CSVEGPAGVGGELFF. The CDR3 coding sequence is TGCAGCGTTGAGGGTCCGGCGGGAGTGGGCGGGGAGCTGTTTTTT.

Ten or more counts support this clonotype. The V gene is TRBV5-1, the J gene TRBJ2-7; possibly TRBD1 for D (5 bases). Germline V CDR1 and CDR2: SGHRS, YFSETQ. CDR3 size: 14 residues. V was pared by 0 bases and J by 0 bases, with 7 bases between. The CDR3 region has the DNA TGCGCCAGCAGCTTGGGACAGTCCTCCTACGAGCAGTACTTC. This translates into CASSLGQSSYEQYF.

This clonotype was recorded many times. This rearrangement joins TRBV2 to TRBJ2-1; 9 bases align to TRBD2. This CDR3 region has 15 residues. V dropped 6 bases and J dropped 4; count of bases not matched to a gene: 7. From germline, CDR1 is SNHLY and CDR2 FYNNEI. CDR3 region: CASSSSGGLYNEQFF. DNA for the CDR3: TGTGCCAGCAGCAGTAGCGGGGGATTATACAATGAGCAGTTCTTC.

This clonotype turned up a few times. V gene TRBV12-3 or TRBV12-4 combines with J gene TRBJ1-2; D is undetermined. The CDR3 has 11 residues. The V end was cut by 0 bases, the J end by 7 bases, with 3 bases between. CDR3 in DNA: TGTGCCAGCAGTTTAGCGTCTGGCTACACCTTC. Amino acid sequence: CASSLASGYTF.

This clonotype was observed at least ten times. This sequence joins TRBV15 and TRBJ1-5; 10 nucleotides agree with TRBD1. CDR3 length equals 15 residues. Germline-derived CDR1 and CDR2 are LNHNV and YYDKDF (reference sequence). The J segment lost 6 bases and the V segment lost 1 base, leaving 3 bases of the junction unmatched. The chain's CDR3 is CATSRGGQGSQPQHF. The CDR3 DNA reads TGTGCCACCAGCAGAGGGGGACAGGGGAGTCAGCCCCAGCATTTT. Based on the CDR3 plus reference TRBV15 and TRBJ1-5, the full variable domain is DAMVIQNPRYQVTQFGKPVTLSCSQTLNHNVMYWYQQKSSQAPKLLFHYYDKDFNNEADTPDNFQSRRPNTSFCFLDIRSPGLGDTAMYLCATSRGGQGSQPQHFGDGTRLSIL.